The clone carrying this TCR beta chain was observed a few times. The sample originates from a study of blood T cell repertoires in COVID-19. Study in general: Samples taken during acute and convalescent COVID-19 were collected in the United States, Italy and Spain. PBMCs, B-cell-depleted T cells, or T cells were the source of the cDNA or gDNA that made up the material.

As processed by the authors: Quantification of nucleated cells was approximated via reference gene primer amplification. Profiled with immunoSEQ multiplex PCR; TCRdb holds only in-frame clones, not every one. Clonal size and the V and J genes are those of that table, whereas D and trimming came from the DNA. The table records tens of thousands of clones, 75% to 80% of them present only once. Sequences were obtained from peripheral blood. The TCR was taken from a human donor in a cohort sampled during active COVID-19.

CDR3 protein: CASQSLAGVPFF. CDR3 sequence (DNA): TGTGCCAGTCAGTCGCTAGCGGGAGTTCCGTTCTTC. The chain uses TRBV19 and TRBJ2-1; 10 nucleotides agree with TRBD2. Germline V gives CDR1 LNHDA, CDR2 SQIVND (reference sequence). V lost 8 bases to trimming and J lost 15 bases; unmatched junction nucleotides: 10. The CDR3 extends over 12 amino acids.